These T cell receptor beta chains were read from a single sample in a study of beta chain features in type 1 diabetes. Profiled with immunoSEQ multiplex PCR; TCRdb holds only in-frame clones, not every one. The sample consists of around 100,000 clones, roughly 28% of them appearing once. The sample taken for sequencing was central memory CD4+ T cells from blood. These TCRs come from a woman in her late teens or twenties with type 1 diabetes. Each CDR3 is given with its conserved first and last residue. The D gene is left open where the match is weak. Clone size, where shown, is once, few, many, or a class for clones that have expanded.

TRBD1	.	TRBV4-3	15	TRBJ1-5	CASSQQTGAVWPQHF	TGCGCCAGCAGCCAACAGACAGGGGCAGTTTGGCCCCAGCATTTT
.	.	TRBV5-1	15	TRBJ2-1	CASSSIAGGHNEQFF	TGCGCCAGCAGCTCAATAGCCGGGGGGCACAATGAGCAGTTCTTC
.	.	TRBV5-1	15	TRBJ1-1	CASSLEAGPFGEAFF	TGCGCCAGCAGCTTGGAAGCAGGGCCCTTTGGTGAAGCTTTCTTT
.	.	TRBV29-1	14	TRBJ1-3	CSGTAGVSGNTIYF	TGCAGCGGGACTGCAGGGGTCTCTGGAAACACCATATATTTT
TRBD2	.	TRBV5-5	17	TRBJ2-3	CASSSRGGRVRTDTQYF	TGTGCCAGCAGCTCACGCGGCGGGAGGGTAAGAACAGATACGCAGTATTTT
TRBD2	few	TRBV19	16	TRBJ2-5	CASSPLAGGLGETQYF	TGTGCCAGCTCACCTCTAGCGGGAGGGCTGGGGGAGACCCAGTACTTC
TRBD2	.	TRBV15	17	TRBJ2-1	CATSRDSRLAGVHEQFF	TGTGCCACCAGCAGAGATTCGAGACTAGCGGGAGTTCATGAGCAGTTCTTC
TRBD2	.	TRBV19	17	TRBJ2-1	CASRKERSGRAYNEQFF	TGTGCCAGTAGGAAAGAACGGAGCGGGAGGGCCTACAATGAGCAGTTCTTC
.	.	TRBV6-6	13	TRBJ2-5	CASSSKGGETQYF	TGTGCCAGCAGTAGTAAAGGGGGAGAGACCCAGTACTTC
.	.	TRBV29-1	15	TRBJ1-1	CSVAPTVPLFTEAFF	TGCAGCGTTGCCCCCACAGTCCCCCTCTTCACTGAAGCTTTCTTT
TRBD2	.	TRBV9	14	TRBJ2-5	CASTAGVGGETQYF	TGTGCCAGCACGGCGGGAGTGGGTGGAGAGACCCAGTACTTC
TRBD1	few	TRBV11-3	18	TRBJ2-4	CASSLGQGEVSGKNIQYF	TGTGCCAGCAGCCTAGGACAGGGGGAAGTGTCGGGCAAAAACATTCAGTACTTC
TRBD2	.	TRBV5-1	16	TRBJ2-3	CASSLVLAGGTDTQYF	TGCGCCAGCAGCTTGGTACTAGCGGGAGGCACAGATACGCAGTATTTT
.	few	TRBV28	13	TRBJ1-2	CASRPSGITGYTF	TGTGCCAGCAGGCCGTCCGGGATAACTGGCTACACCTTC
TRBD1	.	TRBV2	14	TRBJ1-2	CASPRDSVNYGYTF	TGTGCCAGCCCTAGGGACAGCGTCAACTATGGCTACACCTTC
.	once	TRBV18	12	TRBJ1-2	CASSREGGGYTF	TGTGCCAGCTCACGGGAGGGAGGAGGCTACACCTTC
.	few	TRBV19	16	TRBJ2-2	CASSGLASLGTGELFF	TGTGCCAGTAGTGGTCTAGCATCCCTGGGGACCGGGGAGCTGTTTTTT
.	.	TRBV7-9	13	TRBJ1-2	CASSPGGGGGYTF	TGTGCCAGCAGCCCCGGCGGGGGGGGAGGCTACACCTTC
.	few	TRBV7-2	11	TRBJ2-1	CASSFGGEQFF	TGTGCCAGCAGCTTCGGTGGTGAGCAGTTCTTC
TRBD1	.	TRBV2	13	TRBJ1-1	CAINLGRGRVAFF	TGTGCGATCAACCTCGGGAGGGGGCGGGTAGCTTTCTTT
TRBD1	.	TRBV13	15	TRBJ2-5	CASSLGDRGPETQYF	TGTGCCAGCAGCTTAGGGGACAGGGGGCCGGAGACCCAGTACTTC
.	.	TRBV28	14	TRBJ2-3	CASSDNSLTDTQYF	TGTGCCAGCAGCGATAACTCACTCACAGATACGCAGTATTTT
.	few	TRBV6-6	14	TRBJ2-1	CASSLPGSYNEQFF	TGTGCCAGCAGTCTGCCGGGCTCCTACAATGAGCAGTTCTTC
.	.	TRBV5-5	14	TRBJ2-3	CASKRDTSTDTQYF	TGTGCCAGCAAGAGGGATACTAGCACAGATACGCAGTATTTT
.	.	TRBV7-8	14	TRBJ2-2	CASSLLGNTGELFF	TGTGCCAGCAGCCTTCTAGGGAACACCGGGGAGCTGTTTTTT
.	.	TRBV27	15	TRBJ1-1	CASSWEPGMGTEAFF	TGTGCCAGCAGTTGGGAACCAGGGATGGGGACTGAAGCTTTCTTT
TRBD1	few	TRBV28	13	TRBJ2-1	CASSSSDRGEQFF	TGTGCCAGCAGTTCGTCGGACAGGGGTGAGCAGTTCTTC
TRBD1	.	TRBV7-3	15	TRBJ2-1	CASSPAGGQYNEQFF	TGTGCCAGCAGCCCTGCAGGGGGCCAGTACAATGAGCAGTTCTTC
.	many	TRBV7-2	14	TRBJ2-1	CASRRTISGYEQFF	TGTGCCAGCAGGAGGACTATTAGTGGCTATGAGCAGTTCTTC
.	.	TRBV6-6	13	TRBJ1-1	CASRGQGGTEAFF	TGTGCCAGCAGGGGTCAGGGCGGCACTGAAGCTTTCTTT
.	few	TRBV28	14	TRBJ2-7	CASSPPRGSYEQYF	TGTGCCAGCAGTCCTCCAAGGGGGTCTTACGAGCAGTACTTC
.	few	TRBV7-2	14	TRBJ2-7	CASSLARGEYEQYF	TGTGCCAGCAGCTTAGCGCGGGGTGAATACGAGCAGTACTTC
TRBD1	.	TRBV27	15	TRBJ1-1	CASSRAGGLNTEAFF	TGTGCCAGCAGTAGGGCAGGGGGCTTGAACACTGAAGCTTTCTTT
.	medium-sized	TRBV30	12	TRBJ2-7	CAWNAGAYEQYF	TGTGCCTGGAACGCAGGGGCCTACGAGCAGTACTTC
.	few	TRBV6-6	13	TRBJ2-7	CASMEGGSYEQYF	TGTGCCAGCATGGAGGGAGGCTCCTACGAGCAGTACTTC
TRBD2	once	TRBV6-1	16	TRBJ2-2	CASSEGTSGITGELFF	TGTGCCAGCAGTGAAGGGACTAGCGGGATCACCGGGGAGCTGTTTTTT
TRBD1	.	TRBV2	14	TRBJ2-1	CASTDGTGYNEQFF	TGTGCCAGCACAGACGGGACAGGGTACAATGAGCAGTTCTTC
.	few	TRBV4-3	16	TRBJ1-5	CASSQAVGRSNQPQHF	TGCGCCAGCAGCCAAGCTGTCGGGAGAAGCAATCAGCCCCAGCATTTT
.	.	TRBV5-6	12	TRBJ2-5	CASGGGRETQYF	TGTGCCAGCGGAGGGGGCAGGGAGACCCAGTACTTC
TRBD1	.	TRBV7-8	16	TRBJ2-2	CASSRRDRVDTGELFF	TGTGCCAGCAGCAGAAGGGACAGGGTGGACACCGGGGAGCTGTTTTTT
.	.	TRBV4-1	15	TRBJ2-5	CASSQDNRDRETQYF	TGCGCCAGCAGCCAAGATAACAGGGATCGGGAGACCCAGTACTTC
TRBD1	.	TRBV2	14	TRBJ1-5	CASSEQGEDQPQHF	TGTGCCAGCAGTGAACAGGGGGAGGATCAGCCCCAGCATTTT
TRBD2	once	TRBV5-4	15	TRBJ2-1	CASNVLAGVGNEQFF	TGTGCCAGCAACGTACTAGCGGGAGTTGGCAATGAGCAGTTCTTC
TRBD1	.	TRBV7-2	14	TRBJ2-2	CASSSTGGTGELFF	TGTGCCAGCAGCAGCACAGGGGGTACCGGGGAGCTGTTTTTT
.	.	TRBV28	15	TRBJ1-1	CASTLWGLGHTEAFF	TGTGCCAGCACCCTATGGGGGCTGGGGCACACTGAAGCTTTCTTT
TRBD2	.	TRBV11-2	16	TRBJ2-3	CASSLSWTSRTDTQYF	TGTGCCAGCAGCTTATCCTGGACTAGCAGAACAGATACGCAGTATTTT
TRBD1	.	TRBV5-1	14	TRBJ2-5	CASSPTGVGETQYF	TGCGCCAGCAGCCCGACAGGGGTGGGAGAGACCCAGTACTTC
.	.	TRBV5-1	15	TRBJ1-3	CASRASGSPGNTIYF	TGCGCCAGCAGGGCCTCAGGGTCGCCTGGAAACACCATATATTTT
TRBD1	.	TRBV25-1	12	TRBJ1-2	CASSPQGGGYTF	TGTGCCAGCAGCCCTCAGGGGGGAGGCTACACCTTC